Following are 26 T cell receptor beta chains from one sample sequenced in a study of blood T cell repertoires in COVID-19. Sequencing used immunoSEQ multiplex PCR; TCRdb keeps in-frame clones, though not all of them. The sample includes 100,000 or so clones, about 90% seen only once; the top ten take approximately 5.3%. Sequenced input: peripheral blood. Receptor source: a human donor in a cohort sampled during active COVID-19.

The chain combines TRBV4-1 with TRBJ1-2; 7 bases fit TRBD1. V lost 4 bases to trimming and J lost 4 bases; unmatched junction nucleotides: 15. The CDR3 has 17 amino acids. Germline CDR1 reads MGHRA; CDR2 reads YSYEKL. The CDR3: CASSPQDGTANFYGYTF. The CDR3 nucleotides read TGCGCCAGCAGCCCACAGGACGGGACAGCAAATTTCTATGGCTACACCTTC.

In nucleotides, the CDR3 is TGTGCCAGCAGCCAAGGTGTCGGCGAGCAGTACTTC. This sequence encodes CASSQGVGEQYF. The chain joins TRBV3-1 (or the pseudogene TRBV3-2) to TRBJ2-7; D gene unclear. Looked up from germline, CDR1 is LGHDT and CDR2 is YNNKEL (reference sequence). The CDR3 length is 12 residues. Trimming shortened V by 1 base and J by 6 bases, and 7 bases separated the two germline ends.

This chain uses TRBV18 with TRBJ1-3, with 12 bases that match TRBD1. Looked up from germline, CDR1 is KGHSH and CDR2 is LQKENI. This CDR3 spans 19 amino acids. V lost 2 bases and J lost 0; bases outside the gene matches: 8. CDR3 DNA: TGTGCCAGCTCACCAACGGGACAGGGGGCCCTCCACTCTGGAAACACCATATATTTT. Protein product: CASSPTGQGALHSGNTIYF.

This chain connects TRBV5-4 to TRBJ2-7, with a tentative D call TRBD1 (6 bases). Trimming cost V 3 bases and J 2 bases, with 15 bases left between them. This CDR3 is built from 15 residues. CDR1 SGHNT and CDR2 YYREEE come from the germline V gene (reference sequence). The CDR3 DNA sequence: TGTGCCAGCAGCTCAAGACAGGACCTCGCCTACGAGCAGTACTTC. It translates to CASSSRQDLAYEQYF.

The genes are TRBV6-2 or TRBV6-3 and TRBJ2-1, with TRBD2 as a possible D gene (5 bases). Germline assignment: CDR1 MNHEY and CDR2 SVGEGT. The CDR3 extends over 16 amino acids. V was clipped by 2 bases and J by 7 bases, with 18 bases between them. The DNA of the CDR3 is TGTGCCAGCAGTTACCGGGGTAACAACAAGGTTAATGAGCAGTTCTTC. Protein: CASSYRGNNKVNEQFF.

This clone has only one observation. The chain has TRBV12-3 or TRBV12-4 and TRBJ2-1, with a possible D match to TRBD2 (5 bases). Trimming left V 10 bases short and J 6 bases short, with 13 bases between. The CDR3 is 12 residues long. Here the CDR3 reads CATGSGFNEQFF. CDR3 coding DNA: TGTGCCACCGGATCGGGATTCAATGAGCAGTTCTTC.

In this sample, this clone turned up once. The chain has TRBV7-2 and TRBJ2-1; D may be TRBD2 (5 bases). CDR3 size: 13 residues. CDR1 and CDR2 from the germline V gene are SGHTA and FQGNSA. The ends were cut back, 5 bases at V and 4 bases at J, with 9 bases in the middle. The CDR3 nucleotides are TGTGCCAGCAGCACACTAGGTTACAATGAGCAGTTCTTC. This encodes CASSTLGYNEQFF. The full variable domain, completed using reference TRBV7-2 and TRBJ2-1, is GAGVSQSPSNKVTEKGKDVELRCDPISGHTALYWYRQSLGQGLEFLIYFQGNSAPDKSGLPSDRFSAERTGGSVSTLTIQRTQQEDSAVYLCASSTLGYNEQFFGPGTRLTVL.

This chain uses TRBV7-3 with TRBJ2-5, with 15 bases lining up with TRBD2. The germline CDR1 and CDR2 sequences are SGHTA and FQGTGA. The ends lost 5 bases at V and 2 bases at J; junction bases unmatched: 3. This CDR3 spans 16 amino acids. CDR3 DNA: TGTGCCAGCAGCCCGGGACTAGCGGGAGGTCAAGAGACCCAGTACTTC. Encoded protein: CASSPGLAGGQETQYF.

This sequence joins TRBV18 and TRBJ2-4, with TRBD2 matching 8 bases. After removal of 4 bases from V and 0 bases from J, the junction contained 5 bases not matched to a gene. The germline V gene has CDR1 KGHSH and CDR2 LQKENI. CDR3 length equals 16 residues. The CDR3 nucleotides read TGTGCCAGCTCACTCACTAGCGGCCTAGCCAAAAACATTCAGTACTTC. Its protein product is CASSLTSGLAKNIQYF.

This sequence joins TRBV7-8 and TRBJ2-7, with D tentatively TRBD2 (6 bases). V lost 1 base and J lost 2, with 15 bases in between. Per germline, CDR1 SGHVS and CDR2 FQNEAQ. This CDR3 is 16 amino acids long. The CDR3 loop is CASSLVFGGAAYEQYF. CDR3 nucleotides: TGTGCCAGCAGCTTAGTATTTGGCGGGGCAGCCTACGAGCAGTACTTC.

This clone was picked up one time. The V gene is TRBV7-9, the J gene TRBJ2-7; D uncertain. The germline V gene has CDR1 SEHNR and CDR2 FQNEAQ (reference sequence). The CDR3 runs to 13 residues. The V and J ends lost 3 bases and 4 bases respectively, with 10 bases between them. The CDR3: CASSFYEAYEQYF. In DNA, the CDR3 is TGTGCCAGCAGCTTTTACGAGGCGTACGAGCAGTACTTC.

V gene TRBV28 combines with J gene TRBJ1-2, with TRBD1 matching 9 bases. This CDR3 is built from 18 residues. Trimming took 3 bases from V and 7 from J; bases not matched to a gene: 18. Germline CDR1 is MDHEN and CDR2 is SYDVKM. CDR3 in DNA: TGTGCCAGCAGTTTCGTCGAGGGGACAGGGACCGCTATTGGTGGCTACACCTTC. Residues: CASSFVEGTGTAIGGYTF.

The rearrangement links TRBV28 to TRBJ2-7, with 10 bases lining up with TRBD2. With 7 bases clipped from V and 2 bases from J, the junction kept 5 bases outside the gene matches. Looked up from germline, CDR1 is MDHEN and CDR2 is SYDVKM. The CDR3 covers 14 residues. CDR3 protein: CASTRGLATYEQYF. The CDR3 DNA follows: TGTGCCAGCACGAGGGGACTAGCGACCTACGAGCAGTACTTC.

The V call is TRBV19, the J call TRBJ2-2, with 11 bases fitting TRBD2. The trim removed 7 bases at V and 2 bases at J, leaving 9 bases unmatched. This CDR3 comprises 17 residues. Germline loops: CDR1 LNHDA, CDR2 SQIVND (reference sequence). The CDR3 loop reads CASTRLAGPFNTGELFF. The CDR3 DNA sequence: TGTGCCAGTACGAGACTAGCGGGACCATTCAACACCGGGGAGCTGTTTTTT.

The chain has TRBV9 and TRBJ1-2, with 10 bases fitting TRBD1. V lost 2 bases and J lost 3; bases outside the gene matches: 1. CDR3 length: 14 amino acids. Germline CDR1 is SGDLS and CDR2 is YYNGEE. The chain's CDR3 is CASSVGTGDYGYTF. The CDR3 bases are TGTGCCAGCAGCGTGGGGACAGGGGACTATGGCTACACCTTC.

The chain is built from TRBV13 and TRBJ2-1, with D tentatively TRBD1 (7 bases). The CDR3 totals 15 residues. From germline, CDR1 is PRHDT and CDR2 FYEKMQ (reference sequence). Trimming removed 4 bases from V and 0 bases from J, with 10 bases in between. The DNA for the CDR3 is TGTGCCAGCAGCTCAGGGGGGAGCTCCTACAATGAGCAGTTCTTC. This codes for CASSSGGSSYNEQFF. The variable domain in full, with the rest retrieved from reference TRBV13 and TRBJ2-1, is AAGVIQSPRHLIKEKRETATLKCYPIPRHDTVYWYQQGPGQDPQFLISFYEKMQSDKGSIPDRFSAQQFSDYHSELNMSSLELGDSALYFCASSSGGSSYNEQFFGPGTRLTVL.

The rearrangement joins TRBV7-2 to TRBJ2-1; tentative D call: TRBD2 (5 bases). The CDR3 sequence is 13 residues long. Germline-derived CDR1 and CDR2 are SGHTA and FQGNSA. V was pared by 2 bases and J by 10 bases, with 12 bases between. The CDR3 protein is CASSLPSLREQFF. CDR3 DNA: TGTGCCAGCAGCTTACCTAGCCTACGCGAGCAGTTCTTC.

The chain recombines TRBV5-1 with TRBJ2-5, with TRBD1 as a possible D gene (5 bases). This CDR3 has 14 amino acids. V was pared by 0 bases and J by 2 bases, with 8 bases between. CDR1 SGHRS and CDR2 YFSETQ come from the germline V gene. CDR3: CASSLGGPQETQYF. CDR3 sequence (DNA): TGCGCCAGCAGCTTGGGGGGCCCACAAGAGACCCAGTACTTC. The entire variable domain, with the rest obtained from reference TRBV5-1 and TRBJ2-5, is as follows: KAGVTQTPRYLIKTRGQQVTLSCSPISGHRSVSWYQQTPGQGLQFLFEYFSETQRNKGNFPGRFSGRQFSNSRSEMNVSTLELGDSALYLCASSLGGPQETQYFGPGTRLLVL.

The chain combines TRBV7-2 with TRBJ1-5; D not resolved. The germline CDR1 and CDR2 sequences are SGHTA and FQGNSA. CDR3 length: 15 residues. Trimming pared 1 base from V and 0 bases from J, leaving 7 bases between. The CDR3: CASSLELYSNQPQHF. CDR3 DNA: TGTGCCAGCAGCTTAGAGCTTTATAGCAATCAGCCCCAGCATTTT.

V gene TRBV5-4 combines with J gene TRBJ2-7; 9 bases fit TRBD2. CDR3 length: 16 residues. V lost 4 bases to trimming and J lost 2 bases; unmatched junction nucleotides: 10. Looked up from germline, CDR1 is SGHNT and CDR2 is YYREEE (reference sequence). CDR3 coding DNA: TGTGCCAGCAGCCTCGCGGGGGGGGAGAGGGCCTACGAGCAGTACTTC. Its protein is CASSLAGGERAYEQYF.

The rearrangement joins TRBV5-6 to TRBJ1-5, with 10 bases that match TRBD1. The CDR3 totals 15 residues. Germline V CDR1 and CDR2: SGHDT, YYEEEE. The ends lost 4 bases at V and 4 bases at J; junction bases unmatched: 5. The CDR3 region has the DNA TGTGCCAGCAGCCGACAGGGGGCGTATAATCAGCCCCAGCATTTT. It is translated as CASSRQGAYNQPQHF.

The chain has TRBV2 and TRBJ1-1, with 9 bases fitting TRBD1. The CDR3 length is 13 residues. The V gene's germline CDR1 is SNHLY and CDR2 FYNNEI. With 7 bases clipped from V and 3 bases from J, the junction kept 3 bases outside the gene matches. CDR3 protein: CASMRDRDTEAFF. In nucleotides, the CDR3 is TGTGCCAGCATGAGGGACAGGGACACTGAAGCTTTCTTT.

In this sample, this clone is large. This chain links TRBV6-6 with TRBJ1-5, with unresolved D. This CDR3 is 15 amino acids long. Germline V gene lookup returns CDR1 MNHNY and CDR2 SVGAGI (reference sequence). Trimming pared 7 bases from V and 3 bases from J, leaving 16 bases between. This CDR3 is CASTRLGRDNQPQHF. CDR3 in DNA: TGTGCCAGCACCAGACTCGGAAGAGACAATCAGCCCCAGCATTTT.

The V gene is TRBV5-1, the J gene TRBJ2-7; TRBD1 is a possible D gene (5 bases). The germline CDR1 and CDR2 sequences are SGHRS and YFSETQ. V was trimmed by 1 base and J by 6 bases, leaving 5 bases between them. The CDR3 is made up of 11 amino acids. The CDR3 protein is CASSLQGEQYF. The CDR3 region has the DNA TGCGCCAGCAGCTTGCAGGGCGAGCAGTACTTC.

This clone was recorded a few times. This sequence joins TRBV4-1 and TRBJ1-5, with D maybe TRBD1 (5 bases). Trimming stripped 1 base from V and 6 bases from J, with 10 bases between. Germline V gives CDR1 MGHRA, CDR2 YSYEKL. The CDR3 length is 14 residues. The CDR3 DNA sequence: TGCGCCAGCAGCCAAGCTCCGGGGGGTCAGCCCCAGCATTTT. Translation gives CASSQAPGGQPQHF.

The V call is TRBV5-1, the J call TRBJ1-5; TRBD1 matches at 7 bases. CDR3 size: 13 residues. With V trimmed by 4 bases and J by 5 bases, 3 bases remained unmatched. Germline V lookup: CDR1 SGHRS, CDR2 YFSETQ. This chain's CDR3 is CASSADRDQPQHF. As DNA, the CDR3 is TGCGCCAGCAGCGCTGACAGGGATCAGCCCCAGCATTTT.